These 13 T cell receptor beta chains were all obtained from the same sample, sequenced in a study of Graves' ophthalmopathy and Graves' hyperthyroidism (dated by TCRdb to the late 2010s). Sequenced using an Illumina HiSeq 2000. For repertoire sequencing, the TCR beta CDR3 regions were amplified from RNA transcripts. The first round of RT-PCR was done with HTBI primers and the Qiagen OneStep RT-PCR kit, and was followed by a second round of multiplex PCR, then size selection and purification. TCRdb reprocessed the public reads (quality trimming at Q25 with fastp, clone calling with MiXCR) and kept in-frame beta chains. Rows merge per CDR3 protein into single entries with the most common DNA and genes. This sample lists over a million distinct CDR3 sequences; about two fifths were detected once. Approximately 12% of the sample lies in the top ten. Sequenced input: peripheral blood or thyroid tissue (not recorded which). These receptors all stem from an adult man with Graves' hyperthyroidism.

This clonotype appeared many times. The V call is TRBV7-9, the J call TRBJ1-2; D is perhaps TRBD1 (6 bases). The ends were cut back, 3 bases at V and 6 bases at J, with 17 bases in the middle. This CDR3 has 15 amino acids. CDR1 is SEHNR and CDR2 is FQNEAQ in the germline V gene (reference sequence). CDR3 amino acids: CASSFEGGSVHGYTF. DNA for the CDR3: TGTGCCAGCAGCTTCGAGGGGGGCTCAGTCCATGGCTACACCTTC.

This clonotype has at least ten counts. The germline gene is not matched at one end of the junction; a read error may be the cause. The V and J genes are TRBV12-3 or TRBV12-4 and TRBJ2-7; the match to TRBD2 covers 11 bases. This CDR3 region has 14 residues. The CDR3 protein is CATSTGLAAYEQYF. The CDR3 DNA is TGTGCCACCAGTACGGGACTAGCGGCCTACGAGCAGTACTTC.

Turning to this clonotype: An end of the junction differs from the germline gene, which may be a read error. The CDR3 DNA reads TGTGCCAGCAGTTACTCGTTGCCAGGAAAGAACACTGAAGCTTTCTTT. This encodes CASSYSLPGKNTEAFF. The chain couples TRBV10-3 to TRBJ1-1; D is undetermined. CDR1 is ENHRY and CDR2 is SYGVKD in the germline V gene. The CDR3 is made up of 16 amino acids.

This clonotype was observed many times. V and J are TRBV29-1 and TRBJ2-7, with D unresolved. Germline loops: CDR1 SQVTM, CDR2 ANQGSEA. The CDR3 totals 12 residues. Trimming left V 4 bases short and J 3 bases short, with 10 bases between. CDR3: CSVVADGYEQYF. The CDR3, as DNA: TGCAGCGTTGTAGCTGACGGCTACGAGCAGTACTTC.

This clonotype was seen a few times. The rearrangement links TRBV5-1 to TRBJ1-1; weak D call: TRBD1 (5 bases). V dropped 2 bases and J dropped 0 bases, with 29 bases sitting between them. The CDR3 contains 21 residues. Germline V gene sequence: CDR1 SGHRS, CDR2 YFSETQ. The CDR3 nucleotides read TGCGCCAGCAGCTTAAATACTCATACAAACCGACAGCTTACATTGAACACTGAAGCTTTCTTT. Translating it yields CASSLNTHTNRQLTLNTEAFF.

This clonotype was found once. Since a much larger clone is just one base distant, this may be a read error. The genes are TRBV7-9 and TRBJ1-4; perhaps TRBD1 as D (5 bases). V was trimmed by 0 bases and J by 6 bases, leaving 14 bases between them. The CDR3 is 16 amino acids. CDR1 is SEHNR and CDR2 is FQNEAQ in the germline V gene (reference sequence). CDR3: CASSLAGGRLDEKLFF. The CDR3 DNA sequence: TGTGCCAGCAGCTTAGCGGGGGGACGGCTTGATGAAAAACTGTTTTTT.

This clonotype was seen ten or more times. The rearrangement links TRBV7-9 to TRBJ2-7; no clear D. V lost 3 bases and J 5 bases, leaving 11 bases between the germline ends. This CDR3 has 13 amino acids. Germline CDR1 is SEHNR and CDR2 is FQNEAQ (reference sequence). This CDR3 is CASSFSRRNEQYF. The CDR3 DNA reads TGTGCCAGCAGCTTCTCCCGGCGGAACGAGCAGTACTTC.

The chain uses TRBV5-4 and TRBJ1-2, with 10 positions matching TRBD1. There are 17 residues in the CDR3. The V and J ends lost 4 bases and 5 bases, in that order; junction bases with no gene match: 14. CDR1 is SGHNT, CDR2 YYREEE, per germline (reference sequence). CDR3 sequence: CASSQRTGGVLGYGYTF. Here the CDR3 DNA reads TGTGCCAGCAGCCAAAGGACAGGGGGTGTGTTGGGGTATGGCTACACCTTC.

This clonotype was recorded many times. The gene calls are TRBV5-1 and TRBJ2-7, with a possible D match to TRBD2 (5 bases). The ends were cut back, 2 bases at V and 1 base at J, with 13 bases in the middle. In germline, CDR1 is SGHRS, CDR2 YFSETQ. This CDR3 has 15 residues. The CDR3 loop reads CASSLTGIKSYEQYF. The CDR3 DNA sequence: TGCGCCAGCAGCTTAACCGGGATCAAATCCTACGAGCAGTACTTC.

This clonotype showed up just a few times. The rearrangement links TRBV7-8 to TRBJ2-6; TRBD1 might be the D (6 bases). Trimming removed 5 bases from V and 1 base from J, with 27 bases in between. CDR1 SGHVS and CDR2 FQNEAQ come from the germline V gene. The CDR3 loop spans 21 amino acids. The DNA for the CDR3 is TGTGCCAGCAGCCCACAAAGGGGGAACAGGGCCCAAATTTCTGGGGCCAACGTCCTGACTTTC. Translation gives CASSPQRGNRAQISGANVLTF.

This clonotype was picked up a small number of times. CDR3 bases: TGTGCCAGCAGCCACGCAGGGCACGGGGAGCTGTTTTTT. This sequence encodes CASSHAGHGELFF. The rearrangement links TRBV3-1 to TRBJ2-2, with D perhaps matching TRBD1 (5 bases). V lost 3 bases and J lost 7, with 9 bases in between. The CDR3 has 13 residues. Germline V lookup: CDR1 LGHDT, CDR2 YNNKEL (reference sequence).

Notes on this clonotype: The junction does not match germline at one end; this may be a read error. The chain recombines TRBV7-2 with TRBJ2-7, with TRBD1 as a possible D gene (6 bases). The CDR3 is 14 amino acids. From germline, CDR1 is SGHTA and CDR2 FQGNSA. The CDR3 DNA reads as TGCGCCAGCAGCCAAAGACAGGCAACCTACGAGCAGTACTTC. Its protein product is CASSQRQATYEQYF.

This sequence joins TRBV10-2 and TRBJ1-2, with 7 bases fitting TRBD1. In germline, CDR1 is WSHSY, CDR2 SAAADI. CDR3 length: 14 residues. J was trimmed by 4 bases and V by 8 bases; bases with no gene match: 10. CDR3 nucleotides: TGCGCCAGCGTTGACCGGACAGGATCCTATGGCTACACCTTC. This encodes CASVDRTGSYGYTF.